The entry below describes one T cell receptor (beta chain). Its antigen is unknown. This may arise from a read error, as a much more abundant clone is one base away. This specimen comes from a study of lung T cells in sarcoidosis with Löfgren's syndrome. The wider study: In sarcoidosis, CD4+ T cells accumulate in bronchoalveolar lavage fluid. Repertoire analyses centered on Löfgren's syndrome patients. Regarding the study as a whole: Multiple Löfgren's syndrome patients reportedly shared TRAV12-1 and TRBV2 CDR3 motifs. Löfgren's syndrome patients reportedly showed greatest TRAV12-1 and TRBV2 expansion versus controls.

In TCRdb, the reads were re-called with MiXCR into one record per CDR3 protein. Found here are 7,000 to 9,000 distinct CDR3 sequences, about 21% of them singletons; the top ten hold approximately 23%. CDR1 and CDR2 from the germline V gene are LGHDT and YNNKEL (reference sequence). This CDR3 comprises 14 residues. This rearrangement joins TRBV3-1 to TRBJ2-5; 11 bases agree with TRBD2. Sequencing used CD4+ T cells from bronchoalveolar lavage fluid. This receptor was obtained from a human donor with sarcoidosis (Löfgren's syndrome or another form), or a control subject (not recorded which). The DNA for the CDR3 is TGTGCCATTTCTAGCGGGGGGAATCAAGAGGCCCAGTACTTC. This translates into CAISSGGNQEAQYF.